This T cell receptor (beta chain) appears in the sequencing data of a study of CD8 T cells in cerebrospinal fluid in Alzheimer's disease (dated by TCRdb to 2019 to 2021). Regarding the research as a whole: CSF T cell clonal expansion was assessed with two single-cell approaches: plate-based nested PCR sequencing and droplet-based sequencing. The droplet-based CSF analysis comparing patients with controls included 9 healthy controls (about 11,000 cells) and 9 patients with MCI or Alzheimer's disease (around 9,400 cells). The study tested whether clonally expanded T cells were present in cerebrospinal fluid from healthy elderly individuals and from patients with neurodegenerative disease. A total of about 25 samples were covered by the CSF gene-expression analysis, which included Parkinson's disease patients.

The CDR3 covers 14 residues, taking in both the cysteine and the phenylalanine. DNA for this receptor is not on file. The germline V gene (reference sequence) gives CDR1 as GTSNPN and CDR2 as SVGIG. All participants were free of acute infectious disease and in good physical condition. Neurodegeneration in patients was confirmed using biomarkers including neurofilament, amyloid-beta and tau. Live CSF cells for droplet-based sequencing were sorted with a live/dead marker. CSF was obtained by lumbar puncture, and immune cells were pelleted by centrifugation at 300g. Each CSF sample was examined for red blood cells, and any sample with blood contamination was excluded. CSF cells were cryopreserved by placing the cells in freezing medium, freezing the cells overnight at -80 degrees C, and then storing the cells in liquid nitrogen. Before analysis, CSF samples were stored for less than six months. No count is recorded, but by frequency this clonotype is medium-sized (0.01 to 0.1%). The antigen this receptor binds is unknown.

Overall study results and their limits: Only samples with detectable clones (around 11 healthy, 5 MCI, 5 AD, 6 PD) were included in the overall clonality comparison. The authors cautioned that detecting EBV-specific TCRs in CSF does not establish a causal link between EBV and Alzheimer's disease. In pooled data, a highly expanded clone (at least 3% of TCRs) occurred in 1 of 10 healthy subjects versus most of the 6 Alzheimer's patients. The EBV-specific clones were neither the most highly expanded clones nor enriched among patients. In patients with MCI or Alzheimer's disease, the biggest CSF clone accounted for a larger percentage of TCRs than in controls.

Libraries came from 10x single-cell sequencing. Profiling of CSF cells was done with 10X Genomics single-cell V(D)J and 5' gene-expression libraries. An Illumina NextSeq550 was used to sequence CSF single-cell TCR libraries. In the authors' own workflow: V(D)J reads were aligned to the vdj-GRCh38 alts ensemble 2.0.0 reference and were analysed with the Cell Ranger vdj pipeline. Clonotypes were defined as cell barcodes sharing the same set of productive CDR3 nucleotide sequences. Clonotype information was added to Seurat v3.0 gene-expression metadata to link clonality with transcriptional profiles. Exclusion was applied to CSF cells with more than 1,800 genes, more than 7,500 UMIs or more than 10% mitochondrial reads. To find TCRs with known antigen specificity, CDR3-beta sequences were matched against VDJdb. Clone sharing was examined by network analysis using the R package qgraph, in which only TCRs with complete alpha and beta chains were included. After the reads were reprocessed by TCRdb, one entry was made per CDR3 protein sequence, with no DNA. These V and J calls are TCRdb output, not the study's own analysis. This sample's table contains 1,300 to 1,500 distinct CDR3 sequences. The leading ten clones occupy approximately 20% of the sample.

This sequence uses TRBV30 and TRBJ1-5; TCRdb reports TRBD1, a call that lacks DNA to check it against. The sequence was obtained from a human donor with mild cognitive impairment. Material: cerebrospinal fluid. CDR3 sequence: CAWQTGQKSQPQHF.